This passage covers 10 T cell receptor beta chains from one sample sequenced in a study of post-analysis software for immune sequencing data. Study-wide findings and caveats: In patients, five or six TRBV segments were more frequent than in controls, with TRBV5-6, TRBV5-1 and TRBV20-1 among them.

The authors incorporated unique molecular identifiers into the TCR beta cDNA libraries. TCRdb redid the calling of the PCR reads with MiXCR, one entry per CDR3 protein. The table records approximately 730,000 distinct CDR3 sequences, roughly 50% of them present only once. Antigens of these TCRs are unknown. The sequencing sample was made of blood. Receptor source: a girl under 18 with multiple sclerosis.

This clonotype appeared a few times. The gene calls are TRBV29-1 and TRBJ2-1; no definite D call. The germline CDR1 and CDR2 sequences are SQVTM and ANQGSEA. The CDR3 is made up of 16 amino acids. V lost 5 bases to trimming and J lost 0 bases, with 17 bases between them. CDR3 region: CSVSPPLASSYNEQFF. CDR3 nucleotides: TGCAGCGTTTCCCCGCCCTTGGCTAGCTCCTACAATGAGCAGTTCTTC.

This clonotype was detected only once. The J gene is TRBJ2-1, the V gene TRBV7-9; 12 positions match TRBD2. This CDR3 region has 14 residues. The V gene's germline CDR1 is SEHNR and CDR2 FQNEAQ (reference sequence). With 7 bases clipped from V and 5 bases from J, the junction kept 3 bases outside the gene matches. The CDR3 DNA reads TGTGCCAGCATCCGGACTAGCGGGAACAATGAGCAGTTCTTC. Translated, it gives CASIRTSGNNEQFF.

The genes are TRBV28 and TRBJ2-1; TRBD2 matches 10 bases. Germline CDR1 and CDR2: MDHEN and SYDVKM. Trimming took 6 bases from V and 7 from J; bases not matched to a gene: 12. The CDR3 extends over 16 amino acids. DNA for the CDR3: TGTGCCAGCAGCTCCACTAGCGGGAAGTTGAGGAATGAGCAGTTCTTC. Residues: CASSSTSGKLRNEQFF. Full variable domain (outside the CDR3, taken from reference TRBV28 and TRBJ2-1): DVKVTQSSRYLVKRTGEKVFLECVQDMDHENMFWYRQDPGLGLRLIYFSYDVKMKEKGDIPEGYSVSREKKERFSLILESASTNQTSMYLCASSSTSGKLRNEQFFGPGTRLTVL.

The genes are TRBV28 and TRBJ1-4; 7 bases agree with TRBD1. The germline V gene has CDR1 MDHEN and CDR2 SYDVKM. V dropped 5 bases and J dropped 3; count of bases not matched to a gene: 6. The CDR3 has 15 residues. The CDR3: CASSRTTGPNEKLFF. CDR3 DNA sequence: TGTGCCAGCAGTCGAACGACAGGGCCTAATGAAAAACTGTTTTTT. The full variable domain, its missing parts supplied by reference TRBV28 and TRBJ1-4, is DVKVTQSSRYLVKRTGEKVFLECVQDMDHENMFWYRQDPGLGLRLIYFSYDVKMKEKGDIPEGYSVSREKKERFSLILESASTNQTSMYLCASSRTTGPNEKLFFGSGTQLSVL.

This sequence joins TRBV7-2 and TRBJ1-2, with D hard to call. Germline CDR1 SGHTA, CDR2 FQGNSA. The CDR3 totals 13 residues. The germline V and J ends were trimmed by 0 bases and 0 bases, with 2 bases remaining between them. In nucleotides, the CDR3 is TGTGCCAGCAGCTTAGCTCCTAACTATGGCTACACCTTC. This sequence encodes CASSLAPNYGYTF.

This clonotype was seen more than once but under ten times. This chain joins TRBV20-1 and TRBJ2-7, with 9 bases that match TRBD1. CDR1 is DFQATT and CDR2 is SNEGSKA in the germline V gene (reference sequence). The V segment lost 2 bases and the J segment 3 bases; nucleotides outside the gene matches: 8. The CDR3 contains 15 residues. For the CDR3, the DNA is TGCAGTGCTAGACACCCACAGGGGGCAGGCTACGAGCAGTACTTC. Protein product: CSARHPQGAGYEQYF.

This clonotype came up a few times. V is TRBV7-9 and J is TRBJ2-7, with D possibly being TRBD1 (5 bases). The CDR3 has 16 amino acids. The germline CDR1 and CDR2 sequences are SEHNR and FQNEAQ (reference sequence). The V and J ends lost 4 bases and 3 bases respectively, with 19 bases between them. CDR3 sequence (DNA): TGTGCCAGCAGCTCAATACAGGTACAAACCGTCTACGAGCAGTACTTC. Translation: CASSSIQVQTVYEQYF.

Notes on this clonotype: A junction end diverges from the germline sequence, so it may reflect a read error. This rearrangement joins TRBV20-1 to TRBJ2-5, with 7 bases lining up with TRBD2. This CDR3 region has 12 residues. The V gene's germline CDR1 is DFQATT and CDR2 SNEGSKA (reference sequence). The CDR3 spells CRASGRQNEQYF. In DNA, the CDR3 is TGCAGGGCTAGCGGACGACAAAATGAGCAGTACTTC.

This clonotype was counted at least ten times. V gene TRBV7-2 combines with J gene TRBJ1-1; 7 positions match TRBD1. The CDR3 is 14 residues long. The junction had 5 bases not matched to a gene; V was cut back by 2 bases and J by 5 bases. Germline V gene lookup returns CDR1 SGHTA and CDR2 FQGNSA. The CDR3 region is CASSLNRGGTEAFF. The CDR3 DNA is TGTGCCAGCAGCTTAAACAGGGGAGGGACTGAAGCTTTCTTT. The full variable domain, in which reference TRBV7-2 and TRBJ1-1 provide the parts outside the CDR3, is GAGVSQSPSNKVTEKGKDVELRCDPISGHTALYWYRQSLGQGLEFLIYFQGNSAPDKSGLPSDRFSAERTGGSVSTLTIQRTQQEDSAVYLCASSLNRGGTEAFFGQGTRLTVV.

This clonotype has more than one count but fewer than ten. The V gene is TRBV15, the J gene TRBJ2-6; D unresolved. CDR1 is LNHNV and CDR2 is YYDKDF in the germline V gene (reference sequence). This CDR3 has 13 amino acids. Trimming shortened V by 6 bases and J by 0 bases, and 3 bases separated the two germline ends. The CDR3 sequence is CATRLSGANVLTF. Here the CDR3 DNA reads TGTGCCACCAGACTCTCTGGGGCCAACGTCCTGACTTTC.